Each of the 16 T cell receptor beta chains below was sequenced from the same sample in a study of identifying expanded T cells in peripheral blood. The method was immunoSEQ multiplex PCR; TCRdb's version includes in-frame clones alone and lacks a portion of them. The sample lists some 72,000 clones, roughly nine tenths occurring once. The source material was blood. Source of these receptors: a person between 18 and 70 years old in good health.

V and J are TRBV4-3 and TRBJ1-1; D unclear. The CDR3 extends over 16 amino acids. Germline V gives CDR1 LGHNA, CDR2 YSLEER. The germline V and J ends were trimmed by 1 base and 0 bases, with 12 bases remaining between them. CDR3 protein: CASSQGVIGMNTEAFF. The CDR3 DNA sequence: TGCGCCAGCAGCCAAGGGGTTATCGGCATGAACACTGAAGCTTTCTTT.

This clone was counted once. The chain recombines TRBV28 with TRBJ2-7; 12 bases are a match to TRBD2. The CDR3 is 15 amino acids. V shed 2 bases and J 7 bases; nucleotides not matched to a gene: 6. Germline values: CDR1 MDHEN, CDR2 SYDVKM. The CDR3 sequence is CASSLRTSGTKEQYF. The CDR3, as DNA: TGTGCCAGCAGTTTACGGACTAGCGGGACCAAGGAGCAGTACTTC.

The genes are TRBV7-9 and TRBJ2-1, with 9 bases that match TRBD2. Germline V CDR1 and CDR2: SEHNR, FQNEAQ (reference sequence). V dropped 6 bases and J dropped 7; count of bases not matched to a gene: 7. The CDR3 runs 14 residues. CDR3 loop: CASREASGKNEQFF. The CDR3 DNA reads as TGTGCCAGCAGGGAGGCTAGCGGGAAGAATGAGCAGTTCTTC.

CDR3 DNA sequence: TGTGCCAGCAGCAGGCGGGGGCACCTGGATACGCAGTATTTT. Protein sequence: CASSRRGHLDTQYF. This chain uses TRBV7-2 with TRBJ2-3, with a weak D call TRBD2 (7 bases). V lost 5 bases and J lost 6, with 15 bases in between. The CDR3 has 14 amino acids. CDR1 is SGHTA, CDR2 FQGNSA, per germline.

The chain is built from TRBV4-1 and TRBJ1-4, with D possibly being TRBD1 (5 bases). The CDR3 is 16 residues long. V was clipped by 3 bases and J by 0 bases, with 11 bases between them. Per the germline V gene, CDR1 is MGHRA and CDR2 is YSYEKL. As DNA, the CDR3 is TGCGCCAGCAGCCAGGGGACCGGCGCAACTAATGAAAAACTGTTTTTT. It specifies CASSQGTGATNEKLFF.

The chain recombines TRBV5-1 with TRBJ2-2; 12 bases are shared with TRBD2. The CDR3 runs to 17 residues. V trimming: 1 base; J trimming: 4 bases; junction bases outside the gene matches: 5. The germline V gene has CDR1 SGHRS and CDR2 YFSETQ. The CDR3 region has the DNA TGCGCCAGCAGCTTGACCCCGACTAGCGGGAGCACCGGGGAGCTGTTTTTT. Its translation is CASSLTPTSGSTGELFF. Filled out from reference TRBV5-1 and TRBJ2-2, the complete variable domain reads KAGVTQTPRYLIKTRGQQVTLSCSPISGHRSVSWYQQTPGQGLQFLFEYFSETQRNKGNFPGRFSGRQFSNSRSEMNVSTLELGDSALYLCASSLTPTSGSTGELFFGEGSRLTVL.

The V gene is TRBV5-4, the J gene TRBJ2-3; no clear D gene. Per germline, CDR1 SGHNT and CDR2 YYREEE (reference sequence). V was trimmed by 1 base and J by 2 bases, leaving 8 bases between them. This CDR3 contains 14 residues. The chain's CDR3 is CASSLKANTDTQYF. CDR3 nucleotides: TGTGCCAGCAGCTTGAAAGCCAACACAGATACGCAGTATTTT.

The V call is TRBV15, the J call TRBJ2-7; the D gene is possibly TRBD1 (5 bases). This CDR3 contains 13 residues. Deletions cut 2 bases from V and 4 bases from J, with 9 bases between. CDR1 and CDR2 from the germline V gene are LNHNV and YYDKDF (reference sequence). The CDR3 coding sequence is TGTGCCACCAGCAGACAGGGTGGGTACGAGCAGTACTTC. This gives the protein CATSRQGGYEQYF.

A note on this clone: One junction end disagrees with the germline gene, perhaps due to a read error. The rearrangement links TRBV7-7 to TRBJ2-5; D remains ambiguous. Germline V gives CDR1 SSHAT, CDR2 FNYEAQ (reference sequence). CDR3 length: 13 amino acids. CDR3 sequence: CASSPRRGETQYF. The CDR3 region has the DNA TGTGCTAGCAGCCCCAGGAGAGGAGAGACCCAGTACTTC.

In this sample, this clone turned up a few times. One junction end disagrees with the germline gene, perhaps due to a read error. The CDR3 loop reads CASRTNQGAFF. The CDR3 bases are TGTGCCAGCAGGACGAATCAGGGGGCTTTCTTC. The chain uses TRBV11-2 and TRBJ2-4, with TRBD1 identical over 8 bases. Germline V gene lookup returns CDR1 SGHAT and CDR2 FQNNGV. This CDR3 is built from 11 residues.

The chain uses TRBV6-6 and TRBJ2-2; D not resolved. Trimming removed 6 bases at V and 1 base at J, with 12 bases between. The CDR3 loop spans 15 amino acids. Germline V gene sequence: CDR1 MNHNY, CDR2 SVGAGI (reference sequence). CDR3 residues: CASSRRLMNTGELFF. CDR3 DNA: TGTGCCAGCAGCCGCAGACTTATGAACACCGGGGAGCTGTTTTTT.

The chain recombines TRBV19 with TRBJ1-1; D not resolved. This CDR3 contains 12 residues. The V gene's germline CDR1 is LNHDA and CDR2 SQIVND (reference sequence). The germline V and J ends were trimmed by 5 bases and 0 bases, with 4 bases remaining between them. The chain's CDR3 is CASSQVNTEAFF. The CDR3 DNA sequence: TGTGCCAGTAGTCAGGTGAACACTGAAGCTTTCTTT.

The V gene is TRBV7-6, the J gene TRBJ2-7, with 9 bases aligning to TRBD2. The CDR3 length is 16 residues. V shed 1 base and J 0 bases; nucleotides not matched to a gene: 4. Germline CDR1 is SGHVS and CDR2 is FNYEAQ. The CDR3 is CASSLVASGDSYEQYF. The CDR3 region has the DNA TGTGCCAGCAGCTTAGTAGCTAGCGGGGACTCCTACGAGCAGTACTTC.

This chain links TRBV28 with TRBJ2-2; D remains ambiguous. The CDR3 has 15 amino acids. The V end lost 5 bases, the J end lost 7 bases, and 17 bases lay between the germline ends. Germline CDR1 is MDHEN and CDR2 is SYDVKM. The CDR3 reads CASSPKELTDGELFF. The CDR3 DNA sequence: TGTGCCAGCAGTCCCAAAGAGTTGACGGACGGGGAGCTGTTTTTT.

This chain links TRBV28 with TRBJ1-2; TRBD1 matches at 7 bases. V lost 8 bases and J lost 4; bases outside the gene matches: 13. Germline V gene lookup returns CDR1 MDHEN and CDR2 SYDVKM. The CDR3 extends over 15 amino acids. The CDR3 region has the DNA TGTGCCAGCGCCCCAGTGGGGACAGAAACCTATGGCTACACCTTC. Amino acids: CASAPVGTETYGYTF.

This clone was counted a single time. This rearrangement joins TRBV11-2 to TRBJ1-2; D gene uncertain. V dropped 4 bases and J dropped 4 bases, with 7 bases sitting between them. From germline, CDR1 is SGHAT and CDR2 FQNNGV. This CDR3 is 12 amino acids long. The CDR3 loop reads CASSSNLYGYTF. The CDR3 DNA is TGTGCCAGCAGCTCAAACCTCTATGGCTACACCTTC.